The clone carrying this TCR beta chain was observed once. Antigen: not known. The record originates from a study of cytomegalovirus exposure and HLA in healthy donors. Study results and limitations: Associated with cytomegalovirus, according to the listing, were some 150 TCR beta chains. With high specificity and sensitivity, the classifier reportedly diagnosed cytomegalovirus status. First-cohort TCR clusters tended to co-occur in the approximately 120 validation repertoires, a later analysis found.

The table came from immunoSEQ multiplex PCR; TCRdb's copy has only in-frame clones and leaves some out. The sample consists of 90,000 to 100,000 clones, about 90% of them appearing once. With 0 bases clipped from V and 9 bases from J, the junction kept 7 bases outside the gene matches. CDR3 length: 16 residues. Germline V gives CDR1 SGHRS, CDR2 YFSETQ. This receptor was taken from a man younger than 35 in good health and CMV-seropositive. The V call is TRBV5-1, the J call TRBJ1-6; 9 bases align to TRBD1. What was sequenced was PBMCs. In nucleotides, the CDR3 is TGCGCCAGCAGCTTGGCCGGACAGGGGACGGTTTCACCCCTCCACTTT. It is translated as CASSLAGQGTVSPLHF.